Detailed here is one TCR beta chain. V was trimmed by 5 bases and J by 8 bases, leaving 10 bases between them. The CDR3 has 12 residues. The germline gives CDR1 SGHNT, CDR2 YENEEA. Original processing methods: Using reference gene primer amplification, nucleated cell counts were estimated. Produced via immunoSEQ multiplex PCR; TCRdb's table is partial and in-frame only. Clone size and V and J calls were adopted from that table, with D and trimming inferred from the DNA. This table has roughly 32,000 clones, over 75% appearing once. This entry is derived from a study of blood T cell repertoires in COVID-19. Turning to the study itself: Donors in the United States, Italy and Spain gave samples during acute or convalescent COVID-19. T cells, B-cell-depleted T cells, or PBMCs supplied cDNA or gDNA.

Material: peripheral blood. This receptor was obtained from a man in his sixties with active COVID-19. The chain carries TRBV11-3 and TRBJ2-1, with D unresolved. The CDR3 loop reads CASSRLSDEQFF. CDR3 DNA: TGTGCCAGCAGCCGATTGAGCGATGAGCAGTTCTTC.